Presented here are 17 T cell receptor beta chains from one specimen sequenced in a study of cytomegalovirus exposure and HLA in healthy donors. Both 60 Vbeta primers and 13 Jbeta primers went into the PCR. Using immunoSEQ multiplex PCR, the repertoire was profiled, and TCRdb retains in-frame clones only, with some absent. The repertoire holds about 60,000 clones, with 70% to 75% as singletons. The source material was PBMCs. The receptors originated from a man in his forties in good health and CMV-seropositive.

J is TRBJ2-1 and V is TRBV2, with 8 bases aligning to TRBD2. In germline, CDR1 is SNHLY, CDR2 FYNNEI. The CDR3 runs to 15 residues. Trimming at V came to 6 bases and at J to 2 bases, leaving 6 bases not matched to a gene. The CDR3 DNA is TGTGCCAGCAGAGCTCGGGGGGGAGCCTACAATGAGCAGTTCTTC. Protein product: CASRARGGAYNEQFF.

The J gene is TRBJ2-1, the V gene TRBV25-1, with D perhaps TRBD1 (5 bases). The V and J ends lost 7 bases and 6 bases respectively, with 22 bases between them. Germline V gene lookup returns CDR1 MGHDK and CDR2 SYGVNS. This CDR3 is built from 16 residues. CDR3 sequence: CASTVSREGASNEQFF. Here the CDR3 DNA reads TGTGCCAGCACCGTCTCGAGAGAAGGGGCTAGCAATGAGCAGTTCTTC.

A remark on this clone: At one end, the junction sequence differs from germline, possibly due to a read error. The chain couples TRBV5-1 to TRBJ2-5; weak D call: TRBD1 (6 bases). There are 15 residues in the CDR3. Germline V gene data show CDR1 as SGHRS and CDR2 as YFSETQ. The CDR3 coding sequence is TGCGCCAGCAGTTTGGACGAGGGGACAAAAGAGACCCAGTACTTC. It encodes CASSLDEGTKETQYF.

In this sample, this clone turned up a few times. The rearrangement joins TRBV7-8 to TRBJ2-7; unclear D gene. The CDR3 length is 14 residues. Germline CDR1 reads SGHVS; CDR2 reads FQNEAQ. V was trimmed by 3 bases and J by 0 bases, leaving 9 bases between them. CDR3 protein: CASSFRRNSYEQYF. The CDR3 DNA is TGTGCCAGCAGCTTTCGGCGGAACTCCTACGAGCAGTACTTC. The full variable domain, rest sourced from reference TRBV7-8 and TRBJ2-7, is GAGVSQSPRYKVAKRGQDVALRCDPISGHVSLFWYQQALGQGPEFLTYFQNEAQLDKSGLPSDRFFAERPEGSVSTLKIQRTQQEDSAVYLCASSFRRNSYEQYFGPGTRLTVT.

The chain couples TRBV6-5 to TRBJ1-6; D uncertain. CDR1 and CDR2 (germline): MNHEY, SVGAGI. The ends were cut back, 0 bases at V and 6 bases at J, with 9 bases in the middle. The CDR3 sequence is 15 residues long. In nucleotides, the CDR3 is TGTGCCAGCAGTTACTCGCAGTCACCTAATTCACCCCTCCACTTT. Amino acids: CASSYSQSPNSPLHF.

The chain is built from TRBV9 and TRBJ2-1; 8 nucleotides agree with TRBD2. This CDR3 is 17 amino acids long. Trimming took 3 bases from V and 0 from J; bases not matched to a gene: 8. CDR1 and CDR2 (germline): SGDLS, YYNGEE. CDR3 protein: CASSGLSGDSSYNEQFF. The CDR3 DNA is TGTGCCAGCAGCGGACTTAGCGGGGATAGCTCCTACAATGAGCAGTTCTTC.

A remark on this clone: The junction differs from germline at one of its ends, possibly a read error. This chain connects TRBV6-1 to TRBJ1-2; D possibly corresponds to TRBD1 (5 bases). This CDR3 is 10 amino acids long. The germline V gene has CDR1 MNHNS and CDR2 SASEGT. CDR3 loop: CASSEPGEAF. The CDR3 DNA is TGTGCCAGCAGTGAACCGGGGGAAGCCTTC.

V is TRBV6-5 and J is TRBJ2-5, with 12 bases aligning to TRBD2. V shed 4 bases and J 5 bases; nucleotides not matched to a gene: 8. Germline V gives CDR1 MNHEY, CDR2 SVGAGI. CDR3 length: 16 residues. The CDR3: CASSSRLAGEIETQYF. The CDR3 nucleotides are TGTGCCAGCAGTTCCAGACTAGCGGGGGAGATCGAGACCCAGTACTTC.

CDR3 nucleotides: TGTGCCAGCAGTTTGGGACTTTCCTACGAGCAGTACTTC. Its translation: CASSLGLSYEQYF. V is TRBV7-2 and J is TRBJ2-7; a possible D gene is TRBD2 (6 bases). There are 13 residues in the CDR3. Germline CDR1 and CDR2: SGHTA and FQGNSA. The V end lost 6 bases, the J end lost 1 base, and 10 bases lay between the germline ends.

This sequence joins TRBV5-4 and TRBJ2-7; possible D gene TRBD2, 5 bases. V was trimmed by 4 bases and J by 6 bases, leaving 11 bases between them. The CDR3 extends over 12 amino acids. Germline values: CDR1 SGHNT, CDR2 YYREEE (reference sequence). The CDR3 protein is CASSPERSEQYF. The CDR3, as DNA: TGTGCCAGCAGCCCGGAGCGGAGCGAGCAGTACTTC.

This clone turned up a few times. This same CDR3 is encoded by further DNA sequences in the sample. The rearrangement uses TRBV5-1 and TRBJ2-3, with TRBD2 matching over 8 bases. V lost 0 bases, J lost 3 bases, and 6 bases stayed unmatched. The CDR3 contains 16 residues. Germline V gives CDR1 SGHRS, CDR2 YFSETQ. CDR3 DNA: TGCGCCAGCAGCTTGGGATCCAGCGGGGGTACAGATACGCAGTATTTT. Its translation is CASSLGSSGGTDTQYF.

This sequence joins TRBV7-8 and TRBJ2-1, with TRBD2 as a possible D gene (6 bases). V lost 6 bases and J 8 bases, leaving 14 bases between the germline ends. This CDR3 has 13 residues. CDR1 is SGHVS, CDR2 FQNEAQ, per germline. The CDR3 nucleotides read TGTGCCAGCAGATCGCTAGCGAACGATGAGCAGTTCTTC. It yields the protein CASRSLANDEQFF.

The J gene is TRBJ1-2, the V gene TRBV2; TRBD1 aligns across 7 bases. Germline CDR1 and CDR2: SNHLY and FYNNEI. The CDR3 sequence is 17 residues long. V shed 7 bases and J 6 bases; nucleotides not matched to a gene: 20. CDR3 loop: CASTLLAPEGAGDGYTF. The CDR3 DNA is TGTGCCAGCACCCTCTTGGCCCCGGAGGGGGCTGGGGATGGCTACACCTTC.

V is TRBV11-2 and J is TRBJ2-5; TRBD2 matches at 10 bases. CDR3 length equals 16 residues. Germline V gives CDR1 SGHAT, CDR2 FQNNGV. The junction had 7 bases not matched to a gene; V was cut back by 2 bases and J by 4 bases. The CDR3 loop reads CASSLFGLAVGETQYF. CDR3 bases: TGTGCCAGCAGCTTATTCGGACTAGCGGTGGGAGAGACCCAGTACTTC.

This clone was counted a few times. This rearrangement joins TRBV5-6 to TRBJ2-7; perhaps TRBD1 as D (5 bases). The CDR3 is made up of 14 amino acids. CDR1 and CDR2 from the germline V gene are SGHDT and YYEEEE. Trimming shortened V by 5 bases and J by 2 bases, and 14 bases separated the two germline ends. The CDR3 is CASRLRGLTYEQYF. CDR3 nucleotides: TGTGCCAGCAGATTAAGGGGCCTCACCTACGAGCAGTACTTC.

This rearrangement joins TRBV19 to TRBJ2-5; 8 nucleotides align to TRBD1. Germline CDR1 is LNHDA and CDR2 is SQIVND (reference sequence). This CDR3 has 14 residues. V lost 7 bases and J lost 5; bases outside the gene matches: 9. This CDR3 is CASKRQGPEETQYF. The CDR3 DNA sequence: TGTGCCAGTAAGAGACAGGGGCCCGAGGAGACCCAGTACTTC.

This sequence joins TRBV7-9 and TRBJ2-5; D possibly corresponds to TRBD2 (7 bases). V lost 3 bases and J lost 4, with 9 bases in between. The CDR3 has 13 amino acids. Per the germline V gene, CDR1 is SEHNR and CDR2 is FQNEAQ (reference sequence). The CDR3 region has the DNA TGTGCCAGCAGCTTTCGGGGGGCAGAGACCCAGTACTTC. Translating it yields CASSFRGAETQYF.